Shown below are 4 T cell receptor beta chains from a single sample sequenced in a study of blood T cell repertoires in COVID-19. Data came from immunoSEQ multiplex PCR; TCRdb stores just in-frame clones and leaves some out. The sample records 150,000 to 200,000 clones, 81% being singletons. The sequenced material came from peripheral blood. The receptors derive from a man in his sixties with active or convalescent COVID-19.

The chain is built from TRBV6-1 and TRBJ1-3, with D possibly matching TRBD1 (5 bases). Germline assignment: CDR1 MNHNS and CDR2 SASEGT. The germline V and J ends were trimmed by 3 bases and 1 base, with 7 bases remaining between them. The CDR3 runs 14 residues. CDR3 bases: TGTGCCAGCAGTGAGGCAGGGTCTGGAAACACCATATATTTT. It specifies CASSEAGSGNTIYF.

This clone was detected a few times. The genes are TRBV5-4 and TRBJ1-1; D may be TRBD1 (5 bases). CDR1 and CDR2 from the germline V gene are SGHNT and YYREEE (reference sequence). V was shortened by 2 bases and J by 1 base, with 6 bases between the two germline ends. The CDR3 covers 13 residues. Here the CDR3 reads CASSLQENTEAFF. The CDR3 coding sequence is TGTGCCAGCAGCTTACAGGAGAACACTGAAGCTTTCTTT.

The chain combines TRBV5-1 with TRBJ1-2, with 9 bases matching TRBD1. The CDR3 runs to 15 residues. Germline V gene lookup returns CDR1 SGHRS and CDR2 YFSETQ. Trimming cost V 3 bases and J 1 base; bases outside gene matches: 4. CDR3 in DNA: TGCGCCAGCAGCTACGGGACAGGGAATAACTATGGCTACACCTTC. It yields the protein CASSYGTGNNYGYTF.

This clone was counted once. The chain links TRBV24-1 to TRBJ2-5; 7 nucleotides agree with TRBD2. The germline V gene has CDR1 KGHDR and CDR2 SFDVKD. The CDR3 consists of 14 residues. The trim removed 4 bases at V and 1 base at J, leaving 2 bases unmatched. CDR3 amino acids: CATSEPGGQETQYF. DNA for the CDR3: TGTGCCACCAGTGAGCCGGGGGGCCAAGAGACCCAGTACTTC.